This T cell receptor beta chain was recovered during a study of naive and memory T cell subsets. Overall study results and limits: TCR abundance followed a power law differing between naive and memory subsets. A few larger clonotypes appeared in naive repertoires, especially CD8, possibly memory cells re-expressing CD45RA.

The CDR3 contains 15 residues. V shed 4 bases, J shed 8 bases, and the junction held 12 bases outside the gene matches. The germline CDR1 and CDR2 sequences are SGDLS and YYNGEE. Two oligonucleotides, mixed equimolar, formed the beta constant-region primer covering TRBC1 and TRBC2. The ligated cDNA underwent four PCR rounds using SP2 and nested alpha and beta constant-region primers. TCRdb recomputed calls from the UMI-ligation and nested PCR reads with MiXCR, one row per CDR3 protein. The sample has about 140,000 distinct CDR3 sequences; approximately 21% are singletons. Notes on this clonotype: Its target is unknown.

Cells stained for CD3, CD4, CD8, CD45RA and CD27 were sorted into four subsets. The chain recombines TRBV9 with TRBJ2-1; 7 positions agree with TRBD1. Source material: naive CD8+ T cells from blood. The clonotype was recovered from a human donor in good health. The CDR3 region is CASSMWGTVGDEQFF. Here the CDR3 DNA reads TGTGCCAGCAGCATGTGGGGGACAGTGGGGGATGAGCAGTTCTTC. The whole variable domain, filled in from reference TRBV9 and TRBJ2-1, reads DSGVTQTPKHLITATGQRVTLRCSPRSGDLSVYWYQQSLDQGLQFLIQYYNGEERAKGNILERFSAQQFPDLHSELNLSSLELGDSALYFCASSMWGTVGDEQFFGPGTRLTVL.